This entry lists 3 T cell receptor beta chains sequenced from one sample in a study of cytomegalovirus exposure and HLA in healthy donors. 13 Jbeta primers and 60 Vbeta primers were used for the PCR. Assay: immunoSEQ multiplex PCR; the TCRdb copy retains only in-frame clones and omits some. The sample includes about 130,000 clones, approximately 89% seen only once; the top ten take approximately 6.4%. The sequencing sample was made of PBMCs. The receptors stem from a woman in her 30s in good health and CMV-seropositive.

The chain recombines TRBV28 with TRBJ2-5; tentative D call: TRBD1 (6 bases). Trimming pared 4 bases from V and 2 bases from J, leaving 14 bases between. Germline V CDR1 and CDR2: MDHEN, SYDVKM. The CDR3 length is 15 residues. This CDR3 reads CASSSAGTPQETQYF. Here the CDR3 DNA reads TGTGCCAGCAGTTCGGCAGGGACACCACAAGAGACCCAGTACTTC.

The chain links TRBV6-5 to TRBJ1-5; D gene uncertain. The CDR3 has 13 residues. The germline V gene encodes CDR1 MNHEY and CDR2 SVGAGI. V lost 6 bases, J lost 4 bases, and 10 bases lay in between. CDR3 sequence reads: CASSYSVNQPQHF. CDR3 nucleotide sequence: TGTGCCAGCAGCTACAGCGTAAATCAGCCCCAGCATTTT.

The V call is TRBV7-9, the J call TRBJ1-2; unclear D gene. Germline V gives CDR1 SEHNR, CDR2 FQNEAQ (reference sequence). Trimming left V 8 bases short and J 7 bases short, with 11 bases between. CDR3 size: 11 residues. This CDR3 reads CASEVERGYTF. CDR3 DNA sequence: TGTGCCAGCGAGGTCGAGCGTGGCTACACCTTC.